The sequence of this TCR beta chain was determined in a study of shared clonotypes between healthy human individuals. Across the whole study: Each donor had three CD4 naive, three CD4 memory, two CD8 naive and one CD8 memory plate. The study's findings and limits: Clonotype sharing among donors was thought likely to change with sequencing depth. Naive subsets usually exceeded memory subsets in estimated richness.

As concerns this clone: Its specificity is unknown.

The run depth of the assay was deep. Sequencing was performed with immunoSEQ multiplex PCR; in TCRdb, only in-frame clones are kept and a portion is missing. Among roughly 590,000 clones, 95% were seen once, and the ten largest hold approximately 0.1%. Naive-designated CD8 cells lacked CD45RO, were positively enriched for CCR7, and omitted terminally differentiated effector memory CD45RA+ cells. CDR3 length equals 14 residues. The V end was cut by 4 bases, the J end by 4 bases, with 11 bases between. CDR1 and CDR2 (germline): MDHEN, SYDVKM. The rearrangement joins TRBV28 to TRBJ2-1; D gene unclear. Sequenced sample: naive CD8+ T cells sorted from blood. This clonotype was sampled from a woman in her twenties or thirties in good health. CDR3 amino acids: CASSSLDLYNEQFF. CDR3 DNA: TGTGCCAGCAGTTCCCTAGATCTGTACAATGAGCAGTTCTTC.